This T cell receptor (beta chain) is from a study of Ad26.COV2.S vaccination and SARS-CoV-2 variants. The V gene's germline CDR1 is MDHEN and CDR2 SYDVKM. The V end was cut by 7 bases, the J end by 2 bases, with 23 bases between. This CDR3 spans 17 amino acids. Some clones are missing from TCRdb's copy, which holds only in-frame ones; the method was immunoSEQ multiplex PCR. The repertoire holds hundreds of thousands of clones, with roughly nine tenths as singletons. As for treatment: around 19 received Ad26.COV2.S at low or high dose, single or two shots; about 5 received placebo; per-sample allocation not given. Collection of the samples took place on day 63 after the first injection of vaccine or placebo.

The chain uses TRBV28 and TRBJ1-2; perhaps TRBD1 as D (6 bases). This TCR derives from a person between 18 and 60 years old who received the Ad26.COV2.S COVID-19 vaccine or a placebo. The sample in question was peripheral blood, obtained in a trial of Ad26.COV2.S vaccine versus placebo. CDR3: CASTPSPQGSGNYGYTF. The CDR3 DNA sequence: TGTGCCAGCACGCCTAGCCCTCAGGGGTCCGGAAACTATGGCTACACCTTC.